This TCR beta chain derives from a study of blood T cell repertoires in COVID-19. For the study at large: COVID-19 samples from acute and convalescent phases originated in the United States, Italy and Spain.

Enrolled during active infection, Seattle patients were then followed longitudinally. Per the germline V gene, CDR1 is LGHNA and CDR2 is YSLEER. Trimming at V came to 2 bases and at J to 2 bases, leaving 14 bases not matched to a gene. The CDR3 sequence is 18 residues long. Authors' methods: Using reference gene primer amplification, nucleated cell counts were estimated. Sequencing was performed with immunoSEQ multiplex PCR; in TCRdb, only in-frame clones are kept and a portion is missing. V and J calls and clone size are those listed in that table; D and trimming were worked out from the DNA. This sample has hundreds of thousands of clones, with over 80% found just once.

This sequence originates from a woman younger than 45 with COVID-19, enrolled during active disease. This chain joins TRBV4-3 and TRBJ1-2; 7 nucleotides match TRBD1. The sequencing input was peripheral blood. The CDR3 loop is CASSQNRQGWGTNYGYTF. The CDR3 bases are TGCGCCAGCAGCCAAAACCGACAGGGCTGGGGGACCAACTATGGCTACACCTTC.